These 32 T cell receptor beta chains share one sample of origin, sequenced in a study of tumor T cells in aggressive B-cell lymphoma. TCRdb keeps only in-frame clones here, not all; method: immunoSEQ multiplex PCR. Here the sample spans 550 to 650 clones, around 85% being singletons. The sample taken for sequencing was tumor tissue. These receptors came from an adult with diffuse large B cell lymphoma.

The rearrangement uses TRBV7-2 and TRBJ2-1; 9 bases line up with TRBD2. V gave up 5 bases and J gave up 4 bases; unmatched junction bases: 6. In germline, CDR1 is SGHTA, CDR2 FQGNSA. This CDR3 contains 15 residues. CDR3 residues: CASSIGGLAYNEQFF. The CDR3 DNA sequence: TGTGCCAGCAGCATAGGGGGACTAGCTTACAATGAGCAGTTCTTC.

J is TRBJ2-1 and V is TRBV5-8; D possibly corresponds to TRBD2 (5 bases). Between the trimmed V and J ends, which lost 2 bases and 10 bases, there was a span of 10 bases. Germline CDR1 SGHTS, CDR2 YDEGEE. This CDR3 has 12 amino acids. In DNA, the CDR3 is TGTGCCAGCAGCTTTAGAGGGTTCGAGCAGTTCTTC. Its protein product is CASSFRGFEQFF.

The CDR3 coding sequence is TGTGCCAGCAGCACCCTAGCGGGTGAGTCCTACGAGCAGTACTTC. Translation: CASSTLAGESYEQYF. The chain couples TRBV11-2 to TRBJ2-7, with 8 bases lining up with TRBD2. Germline V lookup: CDR1 SGHAT, CDR2 FQNNGV. This CDR3 is 15 amino acids long. Trimming took 5 bases from V and 1 from J; bases not matched to a gene: 7. The whole variable domain, remainder taken from reference TRBV11-2 and TRBJ2-7, is EAGVAQSPRYKIIEKRQSVAFWCNPISGHATLYWYQQILGQGPKLLIQFQNNGVVDDSQLPKDRFSAERLKGVDSTLKIQPAKLEDSAVYLCASSTLAGESYEQYFGPGTRLTVT.

The J gene is TRBJ1-1, the V gene TRBV7-6; D call uncertain. Between the trimmed V and J ends, which lost 1 base and 3 bases, there was a span of 6 bases. Looked up from germline, CDR1 is SGHVS and CDR2 is FNYEAQ. The CDR3 sequence is 13 residues long. CDR3 sequence (DNA): TGTGCCAGCAGCTTAGAGGAGCACACTGAAGCTTTCTTT. Translating it yields CASSLEEHTEAFF.

The chain couples TRBV7-8 to TRBJ2-7; D is undetermined. This CDR3 comprises 15 residues. Trimming took off 2 bases at V and 0 bases at J, with 11 bases between the two ends. The germline CDR1 and CDR2 sequences are SGHVS and FQNEAQ. The CDR3 protein is CASSLNGGSSYEQYF. The DNA of the CDR3 is TGTGCCAGCAGCTTAAACGGCGGAAGCTCCTACGAGCAGTACTTC.

This clone was seen only once. The chain combines TRBV28 with TRBJ2-3; D unresolved. Germline CDR1 reads MDHEN; CDR2 reads SYDVKM. V was pared by 6 bases and J by 2 bases, with 21 bases between. This CDR3 is 17 amino acids long. The CDR3 nucleotides read TGTGCCAGCAGGTTCCGGCAGCTAGGCTCGACCACAGATACGCAGTATTTT. This gives the protein CASRFRQLGSTTDTQYF. Based on the CDR3 plus reference TRBV28 and TRBJ2-3, the full variable domain is DVKVTQSSRYLVKRTGEKVFLECVQDMDHENMFWYRQDPGLGLRLIYFSYDVKMKEKGDIPEGYSVSREKKERFSLILESASTNQTSMYLCASRFRQLGSTTDTQYFGPGTRLTVL.

The chain carries TRBV28 and TRBJ2-6; 9 bases fit TRBD1. V dropped 3 bases and J dropped 1; count of bases not matched to a gene: 4. CDR1 is MDHEN and CDR2 is SYDVKM in the germline V gene. The CDR3 loop spans 17 amino acids. The CDR3, as DNA: TGTGCCAGCAGTTTTACGGACAGGGGATCTGGGGCCAACGTCCTGACTTTC. Translation gives CASSFTDRGSGANVLTF.

The chain joins TRBV5-4 to TRBJ2-1, with TRBD2 matching over 9 bases. Germline V lookup: CDR1 SGHNT, CDR2 YYREEE (reference sequence). The V and J ends lost 1 base and 8 bases, in that order; junction bases with no gene match: 7. The CDR3 contains 15 residues. CDR3 DNA: TGTGCCAGCAGCTTGTGGGGCGGGAGGGCCTATGAGCAGTTCTTC. Residues: CASSLWGGRAYEQFF.

The V gene is TRBV2, the J gene TRBJ2-2; D might be TRBD1 (6 bases). The CDR3 has 14 amino acids. V was shortened by 4 bases and J by 6 bases, with 12 bases between the two germline ends. Per the germline V gene, CDR1 is SNHLY and CDR2 is FYNNEI. CDR3 sequence (DNA): TGTGCCAGCAGTGCTAGGGCAGGGGCCGGGGAGCTGTTTTTT. Protein product: CASSARAGAGELFF.

The chain couples TRBV28 to TRBJ2-7; 10 bases line up with TRBD2. Per germline, CDR1 MDHEN and CDR2 SYDVKM. The CDR3 contains 14 residues. The V segment lost 6 bases and the J segment 3 bases; nucleotides outside the gene matches: 5. CDR3 DNA sequence: TGTGCCAGCAGCTCGGGGACTAGCGTCTACGAGCAGTACTTC. It translates to CASSSGTSVYEQYF.

The chain combines TRBV7-2 with TRBJ1-1, with 7 bases matching TRBD1. Germline-derived CDR1 and CDR2 are SGHTA and FQGNSA. V gave up 5 bases and J gave up 0 bases; unmatched junction bases: 6. There are 15 residues in the CDR3. DNA for the CDR3: TGTGCCAGCAGCCGCGAAGGGGGCATGAACACTGAAGCTTTCTTT. Its translation is CASSREGGMNTEAFF.

Only one count was recorded for this clone. The CDR3 coding sequence is TGCGCCAGCAGCCAACAGGGGGACGAGCAGTACTTC. Protein sequence: CASSQQGDEQYF. This sequence joins TRBV4-3 and TRBJ2-7, with 7 positions matching TRBD1. Germline CDR1 LGHNA, CDR2 YSLEER. The CDR3 is made up of 12 amino acids. V gave up 2 bases and J gave up 5 bases; unmatched junction bases: 0.

The chain joins TRBV14 to TRBJ2-7; 7 bases map to TRBD2. CDR1 is SGHDN and CDR2 is FVKESK in the germline V gene. The CDR3 has 16 residues. The junction had 8 bases not matched to a gene; V was cut back by 3 bases and J by 0 bases. The CDR3 is CASSQRSGVSSYEQYF. The CDR3 DNA is TGTGCCAGCAGCCAGCGCAGCGGGGTTAGCTCCTACGAGCAGTACTTC.

The V gene is TRBV5-6, the J gene TRBJ2-2; 7 nucleotides match TRBD1. CDR1 is SGHDT and CDR2 is YYEEEE in the germline V gene. The CDR3 loop spans 14 amino acids. V lost 6 bases and J lost 5; bases outside the gene matches: 7. The CDR3 loop is CASNRDRRTGELFF. The CDR3 DNA is TGTGCCAGCAACCGGGACAGAAGGACCGGGGAGCTGTTTTTT.

The chain couples TRBV5-1 to TRBJ1-1; D might be TRBD1 (5 bases). V gave up 3 bases and J gave up 6 bases, with 12 bases separating them. The CDR3 contains 13 residues. Germline-derived CDR1 and CDR2 are SGHRS and YFSETQ. In DNA form, the CDR3 reads TGCGCCAGCAGCTCCGGACATACCCCTGAAGCTTTCTTT. Translating gives CASSSGHTPEAFF.

V and J are TRBV5-6 and TRBJ2-5; TRBD2 matches 11 bases. The end of the DNA fits TRBJ2-7 better, so the J call may be wrong. This CDR3 is built from 17 residues. Germline CDR1 is SGHDT and CDR2 is YYEEEE. In DNA form, the CDR3 reads TGTGCCAGCAGCTTGGTCACTAGCGGGAGCCCTCGGGACGAGCAGTACTTC. It translates to CASSLVTSGSPRDEQYF.

CDR3 DNA: TGTGCCAGCAGTTACTGGACTAGCAACCTAGAGCAGTTCTTC. As protein: CASSYWTSNLEQFF. The chain recombines TRBV6-6 with TRBJ2-1; 8 bases are shared with TRBD2. This CDR3 has 14 amino acids. Looked up from germline, CDR1 is MNHNY and CDR2 is SVGAGI (reference sequence). The ends lost 1 base at V and 10 bases at J; junction bases unmatched: 6.

This rearrangement joins TRBV18 to TRBJ2-3; D is unclear. Germline V CDR1 and CDR2: KGHSH, LQKENI. Trimming took 1 base from V and 0 from J, leaving 11 bases between them. The CDR3 is 16 amino acids. The CDR3 DNA follows: TGTGCCAGCTCACCACGAGAGGTCCCAAGCACAGATACGCAGTATTTT. As protein: CASSPREVPSTDTQYF.

This chain uses TRBV29-1 with TRBJ2-7; no reliable D call. CDR1 is SQVTM and CDR2 is ANQGSEA in the germline V gene. The length of the CDR3 is 11 residues. Trimming took off 0 bases at V and 4 bases at J, with 4 bases between the two ends. The CDR3 sequence: CSVEESYEQYF. CDR3 bases: TGCAGCGTTGAAGAATCGTACGAGCAGTACTTC.

The chain uses TRBV4-3 and TRBJ2-6, with D hard to call. The germline V gene encodes CDR1 LGHNA and CDR2 YSLEER. The CDR3 contains 17 residues. The V end lost 4 bases, the J end lost 0 bases, and 13 bases lay between the germline ends. This chain's CDR3 is CASSPEPPSSGANVLTF. CDR3 DNA sequence: TGCGCCAGCAGCCCTGAACCGCCCAGCTCTGGGGCCAACGTCCTGACTTTC.

The chain links TRBV25-1 to TRBJ2-2; perhaps TRBD1 as D (6 bases). Looked up from germline, CDR1 is MGHDK and CDR2 is SYGVNS. Between the trimmed V and J ends, which lost 3 bases and 4 bases, there was a span of 15 bases. The length of the CDR3 is 16 residues. In DNA form, the CDR3 reads TGTGCCAGCAGTGACCCCAAGAGAGGGGGCACCGGGGAGCTGTTTTTT. Translation gives CASSDPKRGGTGELFF.

J is TRBJ2-7 and V is TRBV7-2; TRBD1 might be the D (6 bases). Trimming stripped 1 base from V and 5 bases from J, with 12 bases between. The CDR3 is 14 amino acids. CDR1 is SGHTA, CDR2 FQGNSA, per germline. CDR3 sequence reads: CASSLDPGDHEQYF. CDR3 DNA sequence: TGTGCCAGCAGCTTAGATCCAGGGGACCACGAGCAGTACTTC.

The chain carries TRBV28 and TRBJ2-7; 8 nucleotides agree with TRBD2. CDR3 length equals 17 residues. Germline assignment: CDR1 MDHEN and CDR2 SYDVKM. V was clipped by 4 bases and J by 4 bases; unmatched bases: 15. DNA for the CDR3: TGTGCCAGCAGTTCCCACGGGGCGGTAGCGGGGCCTTACGAGCAGTACTTC. Protein: CASSSHGAVAGPYEQYF.

The chain is built from TRBV6-5 and TRBJ1-6; 9 bases match TRBD1. Trimming took 6 bases from V and 10 from J; bases not matched to a gene: 7. The germline V gene has CDR1 MNHEY and CDR2 SVGAGI. The CDR3 contains 14 residues. CDR3 protein: CASSWDREGSPLHF. In DNA, the CDR3 is TGTGCCAGCAGCTGGGACAGGGAAGGGTCACCCCTCCACTTT.

This clone came up once. The chain is built from TRBV4-3 and TRBJ2-7; TRBD2 agrees at 8 bases. The CDR3 has 15 amino acids. V dropped 0 bases and J dropped 4; count of bases not matched to a gene: 5. In germline, CDR1 is LGHNA, CDR2 YSLEER. This chain's CDR3 is CASSQDWLAGYEQYF. The CDR3, as DNA: TGCGCCAGCAGCCAAGATTGGCTAGCGGGTTACGAGCAGTACTTC.

The table lists this clone with a count of one. The V call is TRBV11-2, the J call TRBJ1-2; 12 bases agree with TRBD1. Losses at the gene ends were 2 bases for V and 3 bases for J; bases not matched to a gene: 7. The germline V gene encodes CDR1 SGHAT and CDR2 FQNNGV. The CDR3 is 17 residues long. CDR3 bases: TGTGCCAGCAGCTTAATGGGACAGGGGGCGCGGGACTATGGCTACACCTTC. It yields the protein CASSLMGQGARDYGYTF.

The chain uses TRBV2 and TRBJ2-7; 13 nucleotides agree with TRBD2. The V segment lost 6 bases and the J segment 7 bases; nucleotides outside the gene matches: 12. From germline, CDR1 is SNHLY and CDR2 FYNNEI. CDR3 length equals 16 residues. The DNA for the CDR3 is TGTGCCAGCAGAAGACAACTAGCGGGAGGGCCGAGGGAGCAGTACTTC. Translating gives CASRRQLAGGPREQYF.

This chain connects TRBV28 to TRBJ2-7, with D tentatively TRBD1 (6 bases). Germline CDR1 and CDR2: MDHEN and SYDVKM. With 7 bases removed from V and 0 bases from J, the gap between germline ends came to 7 bases. This CDR3 region has 12 residues. The CDR3 spells CASKGGSYEQYF. CDR3 nucleotides: TGTGCCAGCAAAGGGGGCTCCTACGAGCAGTACTTC.

The chain joins TRBV4-3 to TRBJ1-5; no clear D. Between the trimmed V and J ends, which lost 0 bases and 6 bases, there was a span of 15 bases. Per the germline V gene, CDR1 is LGHNA and CDR2 is YSLEER. CDR3 length equals 16 residues. DNA of the CDR3: TGCGCCAGCAGCCAAGATGTGGCCACGGGAGGTCAGCCCCAGCATTTT. Translating gives CASSQDVATGGQPQHF.

This clone was detected a few times. The rearrangement uses TRBV5-4 and TRBJ2-1, with TRBD2 matching 10 bases. The germline V gene encodes CDR1 SGHNT and CDR2 YYREEE (reference sequence). V shed 2 bases and J 8 bases; nucleotides not matched to a gene: 4. The CDR3 covers 14 residues. The CDR3, as DNA: TGTGCCAGCAGCTTTGGGACTAGCGTATATGAGCAGTTCTTC. Translating it yields CASSFGTSVYEQFF. Complete variable domain (other parts from reference TRBV5-4 and TRBJ2-1): ETGVTQSPTHLIKTRGQQVTLRCSSQSGHNTVSWYQQALGQGPQFIFQYYREEENGRGNFPPRFSGLQFPNYSSELNVNALELDDSALYLCASSFGTSVYEQFFGPGTRLTVL.

Comment on this clone: At one of its ends the junction is not consistent with the germline gene, which may arise from a read error. This chain links TRBV9 with TRBJ1-1; 7 bases are a match to TRBD1. Germline assignment: CDR1 SGDLS and CDR2 YYNGEE. The CDR3 is made up of 17 amino acids. CDR3 protein: CANSENRGFFLDTEAFF. DNA of the CDR3: TGTGCCAACAGCGAGAACAGGGGTTTTTTTCTGGACACTGAAGCTTTCTTT.

This clone was detected a few times. This rearrangement joins TRBV19 to TRBJ1-1, with a weak D call TRBD1 (6 bases). CDR3 length: 15 residues. From germline, CDR1 is LNHDA and CDR2 SQIVND (reference sequence). V lost 6 bases, J lost 2 bases, and 16 bases lay in between. DNA of the CDR3: TGTGCCAGTAGCCCGGGGGGAGGGACAAACACTGAAGCTTTCTTT. Translation: CASSPGGGTNTEAFF.